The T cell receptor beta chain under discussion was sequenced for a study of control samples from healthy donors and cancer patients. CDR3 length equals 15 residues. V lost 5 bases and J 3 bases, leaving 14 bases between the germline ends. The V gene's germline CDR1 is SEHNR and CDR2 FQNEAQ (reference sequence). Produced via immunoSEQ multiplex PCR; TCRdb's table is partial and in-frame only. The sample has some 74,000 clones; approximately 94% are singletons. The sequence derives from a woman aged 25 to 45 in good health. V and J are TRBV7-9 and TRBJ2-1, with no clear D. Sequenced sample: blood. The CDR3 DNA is TGTGCCAGCAGCCCCCCGGTGGGTTTCTACAATGAGCAGTTCTTC. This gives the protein CASSPPVGFYNEQFF. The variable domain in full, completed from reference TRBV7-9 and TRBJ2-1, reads DTGVSQNPRHKITKRGQNVTFRCDPISEHNRLYWYRQTLGQGPEFLTYFQNEAQLEKSRLLSDRFSAERPKGSFSTLEIQRTEQGDSAMYLCASSPPVGFYNEQFFGPGTRLTVL.